This entry lists 4 T cell receptor beta chains sequenced from one sample in a study of T cells in Graves' hyperthyroidism and ophthalmopathy. The TCR beta CDR3 regions underwent amplification using RNA transcripts as the source. RT-PCR in the first round (using the HTBI primer set) targeted the TCR CDR3. One entry per CDR3 protein, called by TCRdb with MiXCR from the multiplex PCR reads. Of some 320,000 distinct CDR3 sequences listed, roughly 13% are singletons. The specimen was blood. All receptors derive from a woman in her thirties or forties with Graves' ophthalmopathy.

This clonotype was seen ten or more times. This chain joins TRBV6-1 and TRBJ2-7, with 14 nucleotides matching TRBD2. V shed 6 bases, J shed 3 bases, and the junction held 10 bases outside the gene matches. CDR3 size: 17 residues. CDR1 and CDR2 (germline): MNHNS, SASEGT. CDR3 sequence (DNA): TGTGCCAGCAGGACCTCGGGACTAGCGGGAGCGGGCTACGAGCAGTACTTC. It specifies CASRTSGLAGAGYEQYF.

The V and J genes are TRBV2 and TRBJ1-5, with a tentative D call TRBD1 (6 bases). The V gene's germline CDR1 is SNHLY and CDR2 FYNNEI. CDR3 length equals 15 residues. The V and J ends lost 3 bases and 7 bases respectively, with 16 bases between them. In DNA, the CDR3 is TGTGCCAGCAGTGAGCAGACAGGACGCAGCCAGCCCCAGCATTTT. Translating gives CASSEQTGRSQPQHF.

This clonotype appeared many times. The genes are TRBV10-2 and TRBJ1-1, with TRBD1 as a possible D gene (5 bases). This CDR3 spans 12 amino acids. Germline CDR1 and CDR2: WSHSY and SAAADI. The ends were cut back, 8 bases at V and 2 bases at J, with 9 bases in the middle. Here the CDR3 reads CASSGRNTEAFF. CDR3 bases: TGCGCCAGCTCAGGGCGAAACACTGAAGCTTTCTTT.

This sequence joins TRBV7-2 and TRBJ2-3; no firm D call. The V end lost 5 bases, the J end lost 1 base, and 13 bases lay between the germline ends. The germline CDR1 and CDR2 sequences are SGHTA and FQGNSA. The CDR3 is 15 residues long. The CDR3 coding sequence is TGTGCCAGCAGCACTCCAATGTCCGGCACAGATACGCAGTATTTT. Its translation: CASSTPMSGTDTQYF.